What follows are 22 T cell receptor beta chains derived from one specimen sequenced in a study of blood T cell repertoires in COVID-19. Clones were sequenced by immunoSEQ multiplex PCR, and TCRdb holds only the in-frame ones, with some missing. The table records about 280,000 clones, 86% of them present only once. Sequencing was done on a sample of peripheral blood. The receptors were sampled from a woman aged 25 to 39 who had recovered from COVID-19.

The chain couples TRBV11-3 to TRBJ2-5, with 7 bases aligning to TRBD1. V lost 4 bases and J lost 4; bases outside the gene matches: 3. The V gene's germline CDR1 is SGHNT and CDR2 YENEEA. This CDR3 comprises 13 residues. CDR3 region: CASSSGTVETQYF. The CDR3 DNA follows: TGTGCCAGCAGCTCCGGGACAGTAGAGACCCAGTACTTC.

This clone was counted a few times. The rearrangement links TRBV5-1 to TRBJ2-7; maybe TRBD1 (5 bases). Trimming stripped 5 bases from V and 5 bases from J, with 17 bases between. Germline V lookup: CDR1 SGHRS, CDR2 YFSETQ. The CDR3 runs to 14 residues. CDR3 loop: CASRDDSPVDEQYF. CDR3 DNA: TGCGCCAGCAGAGATGACAGTCCTGTCGACGAGCAGTACTTC.

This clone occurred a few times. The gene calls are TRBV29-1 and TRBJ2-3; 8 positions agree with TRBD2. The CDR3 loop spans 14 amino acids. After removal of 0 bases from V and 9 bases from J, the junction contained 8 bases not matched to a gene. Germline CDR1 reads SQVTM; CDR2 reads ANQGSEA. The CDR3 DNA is TGCAGCGTTGAAGACGGACTAGCAGGGGACACGCAGTATTTT. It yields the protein CSVEDGLAGDTQYF.

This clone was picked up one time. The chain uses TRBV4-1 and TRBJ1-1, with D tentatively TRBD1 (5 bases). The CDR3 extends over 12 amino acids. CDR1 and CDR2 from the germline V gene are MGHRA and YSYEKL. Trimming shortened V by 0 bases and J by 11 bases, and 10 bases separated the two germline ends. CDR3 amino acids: CASSQEGRDAFF. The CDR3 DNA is TGCGCCAGCAGCCAAGAGGGCAGGGATGCTTTCTTT.

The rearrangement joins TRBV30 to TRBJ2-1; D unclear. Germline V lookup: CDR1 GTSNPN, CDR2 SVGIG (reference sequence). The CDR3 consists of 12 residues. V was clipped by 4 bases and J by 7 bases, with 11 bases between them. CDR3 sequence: CAWTLDSNEQFF. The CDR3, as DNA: TGTGCCTGGACCCTAGACTCTAATGAGCAGTTCTTC. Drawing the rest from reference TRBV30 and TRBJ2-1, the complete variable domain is SQTIHQWPATLVQPVGSPLSLECTVEGTSNPNLYWYRQAAGRGLQLLFYSVGIGQISSEVPQNLSASRPQDRQFILSSKKLLLSDSGFYLCAWTLDSNEQFFGPGTRLTVL.

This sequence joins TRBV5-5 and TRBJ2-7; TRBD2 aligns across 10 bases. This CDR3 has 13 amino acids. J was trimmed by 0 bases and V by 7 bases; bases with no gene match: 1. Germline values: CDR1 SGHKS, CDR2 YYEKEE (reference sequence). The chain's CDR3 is CASGLAVSYEQYF. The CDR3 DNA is TGTGCCAGCGGACTAGCGGTCTCCTACGAGCAGTACTTC.

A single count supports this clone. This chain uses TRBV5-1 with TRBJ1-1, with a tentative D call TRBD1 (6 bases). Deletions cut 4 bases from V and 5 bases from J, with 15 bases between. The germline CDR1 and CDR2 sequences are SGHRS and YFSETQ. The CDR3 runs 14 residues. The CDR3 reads CASSPRGAGTEAFF. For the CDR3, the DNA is TGCGCCAGCAGCCCCCGGGGGGCGGGGACTGAAGCTTTCTTT.

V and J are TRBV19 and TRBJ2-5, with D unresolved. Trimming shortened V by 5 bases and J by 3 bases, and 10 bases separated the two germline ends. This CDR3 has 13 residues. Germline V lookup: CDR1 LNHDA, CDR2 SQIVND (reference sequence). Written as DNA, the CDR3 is TGTGCCAGTAGTTGGGCTAAGGAAGAGACCCAGTACTTC. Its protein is CASSWAKEETQYF. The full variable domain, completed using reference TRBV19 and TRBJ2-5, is DGGITQSPKYLFRKEGQNVTLSCEQNLNHDAMYWYRQDPGQGLRLIYYSQIVNDFQKGDIAEGYSVSREKKESFPLTVTSAQKNPTAFYLCASSWAKEETQYFGPGTRLLVL.

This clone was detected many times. CDR3 region: CASRETGQGEAFF. CDR3 DNA: TGTGCCAGCAGGGAGACAGGGCAGGGTGAAGCTTTCTTT. The V call is TRBV6-5, the J call TRBJ1-1, with 7 bases that match TRBD1. With 6 bases clipped from V and 7 bases from J, the junction kept 8 bases outside the gene matches. The V gene's germline CDR1 is MNHEY and CDR2 SVGAGI. The CDR3 is 13 amino acids.

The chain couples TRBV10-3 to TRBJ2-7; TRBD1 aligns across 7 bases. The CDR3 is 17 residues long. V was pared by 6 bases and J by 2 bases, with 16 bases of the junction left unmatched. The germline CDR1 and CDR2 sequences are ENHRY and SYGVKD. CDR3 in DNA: TGTGCCATCAGAGGACAGGATAGAGCGGATGCGACCTACGAGCAGTACTTC. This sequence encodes CAIRGQDRADATYEQYF.

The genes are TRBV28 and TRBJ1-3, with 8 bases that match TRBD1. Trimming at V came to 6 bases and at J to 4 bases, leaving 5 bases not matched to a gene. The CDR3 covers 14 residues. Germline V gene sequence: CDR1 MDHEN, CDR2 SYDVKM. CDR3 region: CASRPQGEGNTIYF. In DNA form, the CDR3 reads TGTGCCAGCAGACCACAGGGGGAAGGAAACACCATATATTTT.

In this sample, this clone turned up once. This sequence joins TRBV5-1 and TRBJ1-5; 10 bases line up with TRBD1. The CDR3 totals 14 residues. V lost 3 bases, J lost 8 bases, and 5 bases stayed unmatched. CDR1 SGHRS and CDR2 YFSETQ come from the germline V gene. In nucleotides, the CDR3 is TGCGCCAGCAGCTCGGGACAGGGGATTGAGCCCCAGCATTTT. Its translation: CASSSGQGIEPQHF.

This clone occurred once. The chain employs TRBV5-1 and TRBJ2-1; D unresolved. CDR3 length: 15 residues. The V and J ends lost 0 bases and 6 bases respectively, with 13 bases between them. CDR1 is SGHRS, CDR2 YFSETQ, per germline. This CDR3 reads CASSLGLHTINEQFF. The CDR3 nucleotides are TGCGCCAGCAGCTTGGGCCTCCACACTATCAATGAGCAGTTCTTC.

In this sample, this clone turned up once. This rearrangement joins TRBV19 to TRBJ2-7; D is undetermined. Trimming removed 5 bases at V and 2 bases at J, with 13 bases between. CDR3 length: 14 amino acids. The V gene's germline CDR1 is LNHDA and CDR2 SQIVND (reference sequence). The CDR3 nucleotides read TGTGCCAGTAGTCCGCAGGTGGTTACCTACGAGCAGTACTTC. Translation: CASSPQVVTYEQYF.

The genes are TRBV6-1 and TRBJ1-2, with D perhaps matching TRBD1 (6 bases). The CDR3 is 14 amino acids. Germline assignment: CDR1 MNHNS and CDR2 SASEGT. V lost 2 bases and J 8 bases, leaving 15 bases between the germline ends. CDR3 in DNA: TGTGCCAGCAGTGAACTTCCGGCAGGGGAAGGCTACACCTTC. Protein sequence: CASSELPAGEGYTF.

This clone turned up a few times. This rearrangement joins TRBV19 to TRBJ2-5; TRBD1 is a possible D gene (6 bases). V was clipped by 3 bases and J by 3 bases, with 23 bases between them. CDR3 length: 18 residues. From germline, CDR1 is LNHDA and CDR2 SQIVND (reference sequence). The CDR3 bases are TGTGCCAGTAGTATGAGTTTTCGGGTCAGACAGGTTGAAGAGACCCAGTACTTC. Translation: CASSMSFRVRQVEETQYF.

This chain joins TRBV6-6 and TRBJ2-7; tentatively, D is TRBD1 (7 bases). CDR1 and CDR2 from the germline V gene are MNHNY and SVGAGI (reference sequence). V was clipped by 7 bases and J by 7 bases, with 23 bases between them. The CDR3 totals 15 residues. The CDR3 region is CASTIVAGGSREQYF. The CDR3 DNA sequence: TGTGCCAGCACCATCGTGGCAGGGGGGTCTCGGGAGCAGTACTTC.

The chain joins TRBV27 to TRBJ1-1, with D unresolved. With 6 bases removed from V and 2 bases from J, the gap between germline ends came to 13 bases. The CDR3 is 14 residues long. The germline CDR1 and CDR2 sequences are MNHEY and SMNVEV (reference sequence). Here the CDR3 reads CASSPGVLNTEAFF. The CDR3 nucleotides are TGTGCCAGCAGCCCAGGTGTCTTAAACACTGAAGCTTTCTTT.

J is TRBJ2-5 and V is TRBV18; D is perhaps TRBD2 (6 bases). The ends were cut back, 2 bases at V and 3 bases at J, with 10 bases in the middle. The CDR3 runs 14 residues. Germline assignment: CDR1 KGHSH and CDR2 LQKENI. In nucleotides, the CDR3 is TGTGCCAGCTCACCAGAGTGGAGGGAAGAGACCCAGTACTTC. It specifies CASSPEWREETQYF. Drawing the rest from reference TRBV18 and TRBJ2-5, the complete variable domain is NAGVMQNPRHLVRRRGQEARLRCSPMKGHSHVYWYRQLPEEGLKFMVYLQKENIIDESGMPKERFSAEFPKEGPSILRIQQVVRGDSAAYFCASSPEWREETQYFGPGTRLLVL.

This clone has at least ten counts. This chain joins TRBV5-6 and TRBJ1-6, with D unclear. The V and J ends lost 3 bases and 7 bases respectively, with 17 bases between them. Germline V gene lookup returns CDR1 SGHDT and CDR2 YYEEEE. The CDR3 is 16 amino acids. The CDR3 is CASSSGSTKRNSPLHF. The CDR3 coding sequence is TGTGCCAGCAGCTCCGGGAGCACTAAGAGGAATTCACCCCTCCACTTT.

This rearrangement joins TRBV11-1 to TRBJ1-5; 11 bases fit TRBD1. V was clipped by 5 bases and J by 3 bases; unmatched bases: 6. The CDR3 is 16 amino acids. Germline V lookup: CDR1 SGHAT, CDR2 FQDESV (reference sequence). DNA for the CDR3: TGTGCCAGCAGCGAGGGGACAGGGGGACACAATCAGCCCCAGCATTTT. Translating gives CASSEGTGGHNQPQHF.

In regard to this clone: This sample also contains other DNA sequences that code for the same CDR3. CDR3 DNA: TGTGCCAGTAGTATAGGAAGCAGGGGTAGCAATCAGCCCCAGCATTTT. This gives the protein CASSIGSRGSNQPQHF. The chain couples TRBV19 to TRBJ1-5; TRBD1 might be the D (6 bases). V gave up 1 base and J gave up 0 bases, with 10 bases separating them. The CDR3 spans 16 residues. The V gene's germline CDR1 is LNHDA and CDR2 SQIVND (reference sequence).